The present entry profiles one TCR beta chain with its context. In its sample, this clone was seen a few times. Which antigen it targets is not known. No base qualities exist here, and no much larger clone lies one base off it. TCRbeta CDR3 regions were amplified from genomic DNA using the immunoSEQ Assay, a bias-controlled multiplex PCR. Concerning the study's data processing: The number of nucleated cells in each sample was estimated by amplification of reference gene primers within the assay. To quantify the absolute abundance of each unique TCRbeta CDR3 rearrangement, sequence reads were collapsed and filtered. For each sample, productive Simpson clonality was calculated as the square root of Simpson's diversity index across productive rearrangements. Not all clones reach the TCRdb copy of this immuneACCESS table, which keeps in-frame sequences only. Checked studies attribute under half of the gap to unresolved V genes and leave the rest unexplained. V and J calls plus clone size are reproduced from that table; the DNA served to infer D and trimming. This sample is represented by about 380,000 clones; about 90% of them were singletons. Approximately 1.2% of the sample rests with the top ten.

The sample belongs to a study of blood T cell repertoires in COVID-19 (TCRdb year 2020). A note on the overall study: Samples from collaborators originated in the United States, Italy and Spain and spanned both the acute and convalescent phases of COVID-19. The material from the prospective study consisted of cDNA or gDNA derived from T cells, B-cell-depleted T cells, or PBMCs. Deeply sampled blood TCRbeta repertoires from subjects exposed to, actively infected with, or recovered from COVID-19 were included in the dataset. The repertoires were released in a freely available public database meant as a resource for research on the immune response to SARS-CoV-2. Samples came from the ongoing ImmuneRACE study (first 160 participants) plus 1,254 subjects from 6 global collaborators. Sample metadata almost always included a de-identified subject ID, COVID-19 status, age in years and sex. HLA class I and class II types, where available, came from metadata supplied by the sample provider rather than from assay-based typing. Paper-wide results and their limitations: Clinical and demographic metadata were provided uncurated, with the amount varying by source and participant.

The V end gives up 6 bases and the J end 6 bases, leaving 19 bases in the junction not matched to a gene. Including the terminal cysteine and phenylalanine, the CDR3 comprises 17 residues. Only CDR3 DNA is held: 51 bases, read in frame from base 1. Sequences SEHNR (CDR1) and FQNEAQ (CDR2) are obtained from the germline V gene (reference sequence). In the prospective study, participants were about 18 to 95 years old, resided in fewer than 25 geographic areas of the United States, and were enrolled through a virtual design. To assign participants to cohorts, the prospective study relied on clinical history that participants themselves reported in a screening survey and a study questionnaire. Recovered participants in ImmuneRACE Cohort 3 were defined as having two consecutive negative NP/OP PCR tests, clearance from a healthcare professional, or resolution of symptoms. In the prospective study, whole blood, serum and a nasopharyngeal or oropharyngeal swab were collected from each participant by mobile phlebotomists. Prospective study participants could optionally give additional blood draws and questionnaires over a roughly two-month period. Prospective study blood samples were shipped either frozen or at room temperature before DNA extraction.

This TCR came from a man aged 30 to 45 who had recovered from COVID-19. The sample taken for sequencing was PBMCs or T cells enriched from blood (not recorded which). The V and J genes are TRBV7-9 and TRBJ1-1, with TRBD1 matching 7 junction bases. The CDR3 reads as follows: CASRPGTALGTSAEAFF. Here is the DNA: TGTGCCAGCAGGCCCGGGACAGCTCTCGGCACGTCAGCTGAAGCTTTCTTT.